The 3 T cell receptor beta chains in this list originate from one sample, sequenced in a study of blood T cell repertoires in COVID-19. Here immunoSEQ multiplex PCR was the method, and the copy in TCRdb shows in-frame clones only, minus some. Of more than 300,000 clones listed, 85% to 90% were seen once; the top ten hold about 4.2%. Source material: PBMCs or T cells enriched from blood (not recorded which). The receptor set was obtained from a man younger than 45 who had recovered from COVID-19.

The chain carries TRBV7-9 and TRBJ2-1, with 8 bases identical to TRBD2. The J segment lost 5 bases and the V segment lost 4 bases, leaving 7 bases of the junction unmatched. The CDR3 is 15 residues long. Germline values: CDR1 SEHNR, CDR2 FQNEAQ (reference sequence). The CDR3 coding sequence is TGTGCCAGCAGCTCTGCGGGGGGCAATAACAATGAGCAGTTCTTC. It is translated as CASSSAGGNNNEQFF.

This sequence joins TRBV27 and TRBJ2-2; D is ambiguous. Germline V gene sequence: CDR1 MNHEY, CDR2 SMNVEV (reference sequence). V was shortened by 5 bases and J by 1 base, with 8 bases between the two germline ends. The CDR3 length is 14 residues. In DNA form, the CDR3 reads TGTGCCAGCAGTCCGGGTCGGAACACCGGGGAGCTGTTTTTT. Protein: CASSPGRNTGELFF.

V is TRBV7-2 and J is TRBJ1-1; D is uncertain. CDR1 is SGHTA, CDR2 FQGNSA, per germline. The ends were cut back, 1 base at V and 4 bases at J, with 4 bases in the middle. This CDR3 is built from 12 residues. The CDR3 sequence is CASSLGSTEAFF. CDR3 sequence (DNA): TGTGCCAGCAGCTTAGGCAGCACTGAAGCTTTCTTT.